What follows are 3 T cell receptor beta chains derived from one specimen sequenced in a study of blood T cell repertoires in COVID-19. Assay: immunoSEQ multiplex PCR; the TCRdb copy retains only in-frame clones and omits some. Among more than 55,000 clones listed, 76% were seen once. The sample was peripheral blood. These receptors all come from a woman aged 50 to 60 with active or convalescent COVID-19.

This chain uses TRBV6-6 with TRBJ2-7; D may be TRBD1 (5 bases). The CDR3 sequence is 16 residues long. Germline CDR1 is MNHNY and CDR2 is SVGAGI (reference sequence). V gave up 2 bases and J gave up 5 bases, with 19 bases separating them. The CDR3 region has the DNA TGTGCCAGCAGTTACCCAAAAGATCCAACAGGCAACGAGCAGTACTTC. As protein: CASSYPKDPTGNEQYF.

The chain recombines TRBV19 with TRBJ2-1, with TRBD2 identical over 13 bases. CDR1 and CDR2 from the germline V gene are LNHDA and SQIVND (reference sequence). This CDR3 is built from 16 residues. V lost 5 bases to trimming and J lost 7 bases; unmatched junction nucleotides: 8. CDR3 in amino acids: CASSPTSGRVTNEQFF. The CDR3 DNA reads as TGTGCCAGTAGTCCCACTAGCGGGAGGGTTACAAATGAGCAGTTCTTC.

The rearrangement uses TRBV7-2 and TRBJ1-5; 7 bases fit TRBD1. The V gene end was trimmed by 5 bases and the J gene end by 5 bases; junction bases not matched to a gene: 3. The CDR3 is 13 residues long. CDR1 SGHTA and CDR2 FQGNSA come from the germline V gene. CDR3 sequence reads: CASSVDRDQPQHF. DNA for the CDR3: TGTGCCAGCAGCGTCGACAGGGATCAGCCCCAGCATTTT.